This T cell receptor (beta chain) is from a study of shared clonotypes between healthy human individuals. On this clone itself: Its target is not known.

The CDR3 extends over 14 amino acids. V was pared by 10 bases and J by 2 bases, with 17 bases between. The germline V gene has CDR1 MDHEN and CDR2 SYDVKM. An even split of each subset's genomic DNA across several immunoSEQ plates was performed. Only in-frame clones appear in the TCRdb table, and some are missing; sequencing was by immunoSEQ multiplex PCR. This sample has about 680,000 clones, with around three quarters found just once. Points from the study as a whole: A reduction in generation probabilities was seen for non-shared clonotypes relative to those shared by all four donors. A generally larger estimated richness was seen in naive subsets than in memory subsets. Researchers sampled blood only, noting tissue repertoires likely differ.

The chain employs TRBV28 and TRBJ1-2; D unresolved. The TCR was taken from a woman in her twenties or thirties in good health. Sequencing used memory CD4+ T cells sorted from blood. Stated subset: CD45RA-negative fraction. CDR3 region: CATALRVPNYGYTF. CDR3 sequence (DNA): TGTGCCACCGCACTCAGAGTCCCGAACTATGGCTACACCTTC.